This T cell receptor (beta chain) was captured by sequencing in a study of blood T cell repertoires in COVID-19. Study-level information: Specimens from acute and convalescent COVID-19 originated in the United States, Italy and Spain. In each case, the material was cDNA or gDNA derived from T cells, B-cell-depleted T cells, or PBMCs.

Authors' processing steps: Reference gene primer amplification gave nucleated cell count estimates. Using immunoSEQ multiplex PCR, the repertoire was profiled, and TCRdb retains in-frame clones only, with some absent. Clone size and V and J calls were adopted from that table, with D and trimming inferred from the DNA. The sample includes 150,000 or so clones, approximately 80% seen only once; the top ten take 6.5% to 9%. The CDR3 covers 16 residues. V lost 4 bases to trimming and J lost 3 bases, with 19 bases between them. Germline V lookup: CDR1 SGHTA, CDR2 FQGNSA. It was during active infection that Seattle patients were enrolled and then longitudinally followed.

Sequenced sample: peripheral blood. This TCR derives from a woman aged 40 to 50 with COVID-19, enrolled during active disease. The rearrangement links TRBV7-2 to TRBJ2-7; possible D gene TRBD1, 5 bases. Here the CDR3 DNA reads TGTGCCAGCAGCTCCCCTGGAAGGGGCCGTCTCTACGAGCAGTACTTC. Translation gives CASSSPGRGRLYEQYF.